Here is one TCR beta chain with its context. What it binds is not known. The conserved phenylalanine or tryptophan normally closing the CDR3 is absent here, so this likely arose from a read error. These data belong to a study of breast tumors, draining lymph nodes, adjacent tissues. Samples came from axillary lymph nodes draining the breast cancer. A single record per CDR3 protein comes from TCRdb applying MiXCR to the multiplex PCR reads. This table holds about 180,000 distinct CDR3 sequences, 33% found once. The study, taken as a whole, reports: That most tumor T cells come from lymph nodes remained unproven. Tumors had less TCR diversity than lymph nodes, more than nontumor tissue. Compared with basal-like, luminal-like tumors shared significantly more repertoire with nontumor tissue.

The germline V gene has CDR1 LNHDA and CDR2 SQIVND (reference sequence). The CDR3 is 16 amino acids. The sequenced sample was axillary lymph node tissue. This sequence was found in a female donor with breast cancer. Some clones in this sample may be carry-over from other donors' samples. The J gene is TRBJ2-1, the V gene TRBV19, with D possibly being TRBD1 or TRBD2 (5 bases each). Written as DNA, the CDR3 is TGTGCCAGCAGTAATCGAGGGGAGAGGTCCTACAATGAGCAGTTCTCC. Protein: CASSNRGERSYNEQFS.